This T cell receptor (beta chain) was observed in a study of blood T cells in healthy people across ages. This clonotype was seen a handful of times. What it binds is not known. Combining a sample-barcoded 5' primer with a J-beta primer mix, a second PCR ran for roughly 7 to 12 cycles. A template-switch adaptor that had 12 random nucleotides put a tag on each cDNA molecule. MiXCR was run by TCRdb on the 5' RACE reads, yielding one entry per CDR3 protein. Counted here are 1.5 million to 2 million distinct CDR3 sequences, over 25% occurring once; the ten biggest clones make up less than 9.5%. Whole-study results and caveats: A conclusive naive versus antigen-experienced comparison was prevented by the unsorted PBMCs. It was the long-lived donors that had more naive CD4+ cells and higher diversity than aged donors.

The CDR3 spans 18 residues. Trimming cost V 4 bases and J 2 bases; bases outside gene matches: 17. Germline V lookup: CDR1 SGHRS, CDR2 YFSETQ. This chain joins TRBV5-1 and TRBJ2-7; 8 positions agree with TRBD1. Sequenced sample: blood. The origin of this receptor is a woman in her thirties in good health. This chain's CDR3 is CASSQYLPGTGSAYEQYF. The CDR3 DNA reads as TGCGCCAGCAGCCAATACCTACCGGGGACAGGAAGTGCCTACGAGCAGTACTTC. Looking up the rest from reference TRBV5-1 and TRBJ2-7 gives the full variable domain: KAGVTQTPRYLIKTRGQQVTLSCSPISGHRSVSWYQQTPGQGLQFLFEYFSETQRNKGNFPGRFSGRQFSNSRSEMNVSTLELGDSALYLCASSQYLPGTGSAYEQYFGPGTRLTVT.